The rows below give T cell receptor beta chains drawn from one sample of a study of T cells after yellow fever vaccination. TCRdb processed the 5' RACE reads anew with MiXCR; each CDR3 protein has one entry. The table lists fewer than 100,000 distinct CDR3 sequences, 4.5% to 6% of them singletons. The input for sequencing was CD8+ T cells sorted from PBMCs, taken 10 days after the yellow fever booster vaccination. The receptor source for this set is a man aged 18 to 30 who received the YFV17D yellow fever vaccine. Both conserved end residues are part of each CDR3. Fields, in order: V gene, clone size, D gene, J gene, CDR3 DNA, CDR3 protein. D genes are given only for firm matches. Only part of the rows carry a size: once, few, many, or a class if the clone is expanded.

V: TRBV29-1
size: .
D: TRBD1
J: TRBJ2-7
DNA: TGCAGCGTTCAAAGGGGGCCAACCTACGAGCAGTACTTC
CDR3: CSVQRGPTYEQYF

V: TRBV27
size: .
D: .
J: TRBJ2-1
DNA: TGTGCCAGCAGTCCTTCGGCCAGCTCCTACAATGAGCAGTTCTTC
CDR3: CASSPSASSYNEQFF

V: TRBV4-3
size: .
D: .
J: TRBJ2-2
DNA: TGCGCCAGCAGCCAAGTTTTAGGGGGTCAGGTTGAGACCGGGGAGCTGTTTTTT
CDR3: CASSQVLGGQVETGELFF

V: TRBV15
size: few
D: .
J: TRBJ2-7
DNA: TGTGCCACCAGCAGACACGGCCCATCCTACGAGCAGTACTTC
CDR3: CATSRHGPSYEQYF

V: TRBV5-4
size: many
D: TRBD1
J: TRBJ2-2
DNA: TGTGCCAGCAGCGGCCGGGACAGGGGGCGGGTCGGGGAGCTGTTTTTT
CDR3: CASSGRDRGRVGELFF

V: TRBV3-1
size: many
D: .
J: TRBJ2-2
DNA: TGTGCCAGCAGCCAGGACCACAGGAGCGTGGGCACCGGGGAGCTGTTTTTT
CDR3: CASSQDHRSVGTGELFF

V: TRBV6-2/TRBV6-3
size: many
D: .
J: TRBJ2-1
DNA: TGTGCCAGCAGTTCCGACCTGACCAATGAGCAGTTCTTC
CDR3: CASSSDLTNEQFF

V: TRBV11-1
size: .
D: TRBD2
J: TRBJ2-2
DNA: TGTGCCAGCAGCCCCGGACTAGCGGGGGCCTGGAAGTCCGGGGAGCTGTTTTTT
CDR3: CASSPGLAGAWKSGELFF

V: TRBV12-3/TRBV12-4
size: .
D: .
J: TRBJ1-5
DNA: TGTGCCAGCACCTCTGGGGGGGCGGGCGGTCAGCCCCAGCATTTT
CDR3: CASTSGGAGGQPQHF

V: TRBV5-1
size: .
D: .
J: TRBJ1-4
DNA: TGCGCCAGCAGCTTCGGGACGGGGAATGAAAAACTGTTTTTT
CDR3: CASSFGTGNEKLFF

V: TRBV7-6
size: .
D: .
J: TRBJ1-1
DNA: TGTGCCAGCAGCTTAGCTGGGGGAGCTGAAGCTTTCTTT
CDR3: CASSLAGGAEAFF

V: TRBV7-2
size: .
D: TRBD2
J: TRBJ2-3
DNA: TGTGCCAGCAGCTTACCGTCTAGCGGAGGGAAAGAACCTAGCACAGATACGCAGTATTTT
CDR3: CASSLPSSGGKEPSTDTQYF

V: TRBV7-3
size: .
D: TRBD2
J: TRBJ2-1
DNA: TGTGCCAGCAGCCCGACCATGGGCGGGGGATACAATGAGCAGTTCTTC
CDR3: CASSPTMGGGYNEQFF

V: TRBV2
size: many
D: .
J: TRBJ2-3
DNA: TGTGCCAGCAGTGAACCAGATACGCAGTATTTT
CDR3: CASSEPDTQYF

V: TRBV4-3
size: .
D: .
J: TRBJ1-1
DNA: TGCGCCAGCAGCCAGAGTCCCGCCGGATCCACTGAAGCTTTCTTT
CDR3: CASSQSPAGSTEAFF

V: TRBV12-3/TRBV12-4
size: few
D: .
J: TRBJ2-7
DNA: TGTGCCAGCAGACCCGCGGACCGGTGGGAGCAGTACTTC
CDR3: CASRPADRWEQYF

V: TRBV7-9
size: many
D: .
J: TRBJ2-3
DNA: TGTGCCAGCAGCTCCATTAGGACTGTAAGCACAGATACGCAGTATTTT
CDR3: CASSSIRTVSTDTQYF

V: TRBV13
size: .
D: .
J: TRBJ1-2
DNA: TGTGCCAGCAGCTTAATCGGACAGCCCTTTAGCTATGGCTACACCTTC
CDR3: CASSLIGQPFSYGYTF

V: TRBV6-6
size: medium-sized
D: .
J: TRBJ2-5
DNA: TGTGCCAGCAGACTTAAGTTGACGTCCCAAGAGACCCAGTACTTC
CDR3: CASRLKLTSQETQYF

V: TRBV6-5
size: many
D: .
J: TRBJ2-7
DNA: TGTGCCAGCAGCCAACATTCCTACGAGCAGTACTTC
CDR3: CASSQHSYEQYF

V: TRBV5-1
size: .
D: .
J: TRBJ2-1
DNA: TGCGCCAGCAGCTTGAGTACCTCTGAGCAGTTCTTC
CDR3: CASSLSTSEQFF

V: TRBV12-3/TRBV12-4
size: .
D: .
J: TRBJ1-1
DNA: TGTGCCAGCAGTTTTGTGGGTGAGAACACTGAAGCTTTCTTT
CDR3: CASSFVGENTEAFF

V: TRBV28
size: few
D: .
J: TRBJ2-3
DNA: TGTGCCAGCAGTTTAGGCCTGATAGAGCAGTATTTT
CDR3: CASSLGLIEQYF

V: TRBV9
size: .
D: .
J: TRBJ2-1
DNA: TGTGCCAGCAGCGCCGGACCGGGACTCCGCTCAATTTACAATGAGCAGTTCTTC
CDR3: CASSAGPGLRSIYNEQFF

V: TRBV6-2/TRBV6-3
size: many
D: TRBD1
J: TRBJ2-7
DNA: TGTGCCAGCAGAAGGACAGGGAGCTCCTACGAGCAGTACTTC
CDR3: CASRRTGSSYEQYF

V: TRBV4-3
size: many
D: .
J: TRBJ2-4
DNA: TGCGCCAGCAGCCAAGTAACAGGGAACATTCAGTACTTC
CDR3: CASSQVTGNIQYF

V: TRBV7-9
size: .
D: .
J: TRBJ1-1
DNA: TGTGCCAGCAGCCTACAGGGTTTGGCTTTCTTT
CDR3: CASSLQGLAFF

V: TRBV27
size: few
D: TRBD1
J: TRBJ2-7
DNA: TGTGCCAGCAGTTACCGGACAGGGGACTTCTACGAGCAGTACTTC
CDR3: CASSYRTGDFYEQYF

V: TRBV4-2
size: .
D: TRBD1
J: TRBJ1-6
DNA: TGTGCCAGCAGCCAAGTGGGGACAGGGGGACAAGTTTCACCCCTCCACTTT
CDR3: CASSQVGTGGQVSPLHF

V: TRBV7-9
size: many
D: .
J: TRBJ2-1
DNA: TGTGCCAGCAGCCCCGCTGGAGGGCCCTACAATGAGCAGTTCTTC
CDR3: CASSPAGGPYNEQFF

V: TRBV10-3
size: many
D: .
J: TRBJ2-2
DNA: TGTGCCATCAGGGACGGAGGGACCGGGGAGCTGTTTTTT
CDR3: CAIRDGGTGELFF

V: TRBV7-9
size: .
D: .
J: TRBJ2-2
DNA: TGTGCCAGCAGCTCCCAGCAGGGGTTCCCCGGGGAGCTGTTTTTT
CDR3: CASSSQQGFPGELFF

V: TRBV4-1
size: .
D: .
J: TRBJ1-1
DNA: TGCGCCAGCAGCCACCCAGGGGCAGTGGACACTGAAGCTTTCTTT
CDR3: CASSHPGAVDTEAFF

V: TRBV7-9
size: few
D: TRBD1
J: TRBJ2-5
DNA: TGTGCCAGCAGCCCCAGGGGACAGCGAGAGACCCAGTACTTC
CDR3: CASSPRGQRETQYF

V: TRBV7-2
size: few
D: TRBD2
J: TRBJ2-1
DNA: TGTGCCAGCAGCTTATCGTCTAGCGGGGGGGCACAGTTCTTC
CDR3: CASSLSSSGGAQFF